This TCR beta chain was sequenced during a study of shared clonotypes between healthy human individuals. Across the study: Three plates each covered CD4 naive and memory; CD8 naive two, CD8 memory one.

There were no recent acute infections or vaccinations among the donors, who were healthy HIV-negative adults. Whole-study results and caveats: Naive subsets generally had larger estimated richness than memory subsets. Sampling involved blood alone; tissue repertoires likely differ.

Regarding this clone: As yet, its antigen is unknown.

Clones were sequenced by immunoSEQ multiplex PCR, and TCRdb holds only the in-frame ones, with some missing. The table includes about 1 million clones, around 74% detected once. This receptor was taken from a man younger than 35 in good health. The sample consisted of memory CD4+ T cells sorted from blood. The sample's subset: CD45RA-negative fraction.

The CDR3 loop reads CASSSTTRAVQETQYF. The DNA of the CDR3 is TGCGCCAGCAGCTCCACAACTCGGGCCGTTCAAGAGACCCAGTACTTC. The chain combines TRBV5-1 with TRBJ2-5; no clear D. Trimming cost V 3 bases and J 2 bases, with 17 bases left between them. Germline V gene lookup returns CDR1 SGHRS and CDR2 YFSETQ. The CDR3 length is 16 residues.